This TCR beta chain was profiled in a study of identical twins. The germline V gene encodes CDR1 KGHDR and CDR2 SFDVKD. The CDR3 is 13 residues long. V lost 5 bases, J lost 8 bases, and 12 bases lay in between. Whole-study results and caveats: Cross-sectional statistics underpinned the conclusions; the same donors were not followed.

In this sample, this clonotype turned up once. The antigen is undetermined. A universal primer site came from template switching; cDNA carried unique molecular identifiers. One entry per CDR3 protein results from TCRdb running MiXCR on the 5' RACE reads. The sample has some 1,700,000 distinct CDR3 sequences, about 30% seen once; the top ten hold roughly 0.3%. The source material was cord blood. The chain recombines TRBV24-1 with TRBJ2-1, with a weak D call TRBD2 (7 bases). The TCR comes from a newborn girl in good health. The CDR3 DNA is TGTGCCACCAGTGGGGAGGGGGTACATGAGCAGTTCTTC. Protein sequence: CATSGEGVHEQFF.